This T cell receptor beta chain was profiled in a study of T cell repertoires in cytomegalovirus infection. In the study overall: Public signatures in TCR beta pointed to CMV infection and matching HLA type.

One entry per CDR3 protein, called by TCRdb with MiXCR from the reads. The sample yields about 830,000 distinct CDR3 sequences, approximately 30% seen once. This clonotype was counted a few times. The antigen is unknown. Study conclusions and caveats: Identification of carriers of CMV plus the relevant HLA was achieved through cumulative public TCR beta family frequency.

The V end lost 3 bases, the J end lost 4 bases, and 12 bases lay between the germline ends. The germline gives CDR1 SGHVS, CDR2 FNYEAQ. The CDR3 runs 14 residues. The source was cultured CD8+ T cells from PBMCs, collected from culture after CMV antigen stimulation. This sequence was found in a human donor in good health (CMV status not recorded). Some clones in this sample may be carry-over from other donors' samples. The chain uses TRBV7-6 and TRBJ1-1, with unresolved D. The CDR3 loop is CASSLNPSITEAFF. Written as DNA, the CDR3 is TGTGCCAGCAGCTTGAACCCTTCCATCACTGAAGCTTTCTTT.